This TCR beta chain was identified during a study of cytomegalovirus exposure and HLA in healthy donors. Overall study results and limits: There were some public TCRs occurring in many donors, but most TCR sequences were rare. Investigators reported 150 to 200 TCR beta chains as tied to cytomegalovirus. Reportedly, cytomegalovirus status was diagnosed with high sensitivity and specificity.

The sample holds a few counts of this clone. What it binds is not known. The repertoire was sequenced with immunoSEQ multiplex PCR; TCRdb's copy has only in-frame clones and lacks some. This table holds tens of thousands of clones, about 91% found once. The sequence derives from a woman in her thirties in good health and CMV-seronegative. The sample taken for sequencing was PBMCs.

CDR3 sequence (DNA): TGTGCCAGCCGACACATAGGCAAGCCCCAGCATTTT. Translated: CASRHIGKPQHF. The rearrangement joins TRBV28 to TRBJ1-5; D is uncertain. V dropped 8 bases and J dropped 8 bases, with 13 bases sitting between them. Germline V gene lookup returns CDR1 MDHEN and CDR2 SYDVKM. This CDR3 spans 12 amino acids.